This T cell receptor (beta chain) was profiled in a study of cytomegalovirus exposure and HLA in healthy donors. Findings and caveats of the study: One cluster of highly shared sequence variants probably arose as a sequencing artifact.

The PCR employed 60 Vbeta primers together with 13 Jbeta primers. Produced via immunoSEQ multiplex PCR; TCRdb's table is partial and in-frame only. This table holds approximately 200,000 clones, approximately 85% found once. This clone showed up just once. Its specificity is not known. The germline V gene has CDR1 SEHNR and CDR2 FQNEAQ (reference sequence). V was clipped by 1 base and J by 0 bases, with 3 bases between them. This CDR3 region has 13 residues. The receptor's source is a woman aged 45-65 years in good health and CMV-seronegative. Sequences were obtained from PBMCs. The rearrangement uses TRBV7-9 and TRBJ1-1, with no clear D. CDR3 nucleotide sequence: TGTGCCAGCAGCTTAGTCATGAACACTGAAGCTTTCTTT. Residues: CASSLVMNTEAFF.